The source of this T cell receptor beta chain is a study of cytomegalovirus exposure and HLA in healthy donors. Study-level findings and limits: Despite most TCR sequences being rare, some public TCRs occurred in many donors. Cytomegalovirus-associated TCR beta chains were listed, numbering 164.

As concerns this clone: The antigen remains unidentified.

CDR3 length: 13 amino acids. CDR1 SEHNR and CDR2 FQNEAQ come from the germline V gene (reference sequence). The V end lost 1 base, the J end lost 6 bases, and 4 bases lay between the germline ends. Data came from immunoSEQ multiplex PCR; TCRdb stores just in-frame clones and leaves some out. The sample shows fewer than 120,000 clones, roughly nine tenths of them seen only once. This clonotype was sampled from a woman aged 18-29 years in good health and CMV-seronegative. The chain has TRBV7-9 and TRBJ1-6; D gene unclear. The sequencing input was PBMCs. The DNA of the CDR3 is TGTGCCAGCAGCTTAGGAGCTAATTCACCCCTCCACTTT. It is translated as CASSLGANSPLHF.